A selection of T cell receptor beta chains follows, all from one sample in a study of radiation and T cells in renal cell carcinoma. Using immunoSEQ multiplex PCR, the repertoire was profiled, and TCRdb retains in-frame clones only, with some absent. The table includes around 76,000 clones, 82% detected once. Sample: blood, taken from a patient whose treatment included radiotherapy and nephrectomy. The receptors derive from a man in his fifties or sixties with renal cell carcinoma. Both conserved end residues are part of each CDR3. A D gene is named only where the DNA matches it firmly. Clone size appears in some rows only: once, few, many, or a class for an expanded clone.

v_gene: TRBV9
abundance: .
j_gene: TRBJ1-3
d_gene: TRBD1
CDR3nt: TGTGCCAGCAGCGGAACAGGGGGCTCTGGAAACACCATATATTTT
CDR3aa: CASSGTGGSGNTIYF

v_gene: TRBV2
abundance: .
j_gene: TRBJ1-3
d_gene: TRBD1
CDR3nt: TGTGCCAGAGATGGGGGACAGTCACGCTCTGGAAACACCATATATTTT
CDR3aa: CARDGGQSRSGNTIYF

v_gene: TRBV4-1
abundance: .
j_gene: TRBJ2-1
d_gene: TRBD2
CDR3nt: TGCGCCAGCAGCCAAGATCCGGGACTAGCTATCAATGAGCAGTTCTTC
CDR3aa: CASSQDPGLAINEQFF

v_gene: TRBV9
abundance: few
j_gene: TRBJ1-1
d_gene: .
CDR3nt: TGTGCCAGCAGCCCCTCTTGGGGTGGCACTGAAGCTTTCTTT
CDR3aa: CASSPSWGGTEAFF

v_gene: TRBV18
abundance: .
j_gene: TRBJ2-3
d_gene: .
CDR3nt: TGTGCCAGCTCACCACTGTCGGGAGTGTACACAGATACGCAGTATTTT
CDR3aa: CASSPLSGVYTDTQYF

v_gene: TRBV19
abundance: .
j_gene: TRBJ2-7
d_gene: .
CDR3nt: TGTGCCAGTTCGGACCCGGGCTCTGGTGGGGGAGACGAGCAGTACTTC
CDR3aa: CASSDPGSGGGDEQYF

v_gene: TRBV4-1
abundance: .
j_gene: TRBJ1-5
d_gene: .
CDR3nt: TGCGCCAGCAGCCAAGATCCCGGGGGTGGCAATCAGCCCCAGCATTTT
CDR3aa: CASSQDPGGGNQPQHF

v_gene: TRBV18
abundance: few
j_gene: TRBJ2-7
d_gene: TRBD2
CDR3nt: TGTGCCAGCTCACCGGGACTAGATACCAACGAGCAGTACTTC
CDR3aa: CASSPGLDTNEQYF

v_gene: TRBV6-1
abundance: few
j_gene: TRBJ1-5
d_gene: TRBD1
CDR3nt: TGTGCCAGCATTGGGACAGGGGGCAATCAGCCCCAGCATTTT
CDR3aa: CASIGTGGNQPQHF

v_gene: TRBV5-1
abundance: many
j_gene: TRBJ2-6
d_gene: .
CDR3nt: TGCGCCAGCAGTGGGGGGACTGGGGCCAACGTCCTGACTTTC
CDR3aa: CASSGGTGANVLTF

v_gene: TRBV18
abundance: few
j_gene: TRBJ1-5
d_gene: .
CDR3nt: TGTGCCAGCTCACCACTCAGGGGAAGTCAGCCCCAGCATTTT
CDR3aa: CASSPLRGSQPQHF

v_gene: TRBV28
abundance: .
j_gene: TRBJ1-1
d_gene: .
CDR3nt: TGTGCCAGCAGTTTTTTGGGGGCAGGGGAAGGGACTGAAGCTTTCTTT
CDR3aa: CASSFLGAGEGTEAFF

v_gene: TRBV11-3
abundance: .
j_gene: TRBJ2-1
d_gene: TRBD2
CDR3nt: TGTGCCAGCAGCTTAGGGCTAGCGGGAGCTCGGCAGTTCTTC
CDR3aa: CASSLGLAGARQFF

v_gene: TRBV11-3
abundance: many
j_gene: TRBJ1-1
d_gene: .
CDR3nt: TGTGCCAGCAGCAGGGGGAACACTGAAGCTTTCTTT
CDR3aa: CASSRGNTEAFF

v_gene: TRBV20-1
abundance: .
j_gene: TRBJ2-7
d_gene: .
CDR3nt: TGCAGTGGCGGTTCAACCTACGAGCAGTACTTC
CDR3aa: CSGGSTYEQYF

v_gene: TRBV7-9
abundance: .
j_gene: TRBJ2-3
d_gene: TRBD2
CDR3nt: TGTGCCAGCAGCTTTTTAGCTAGCGGTAGCACAGATACGCAGTATTTT
CDR3aa: CASSFLASGSTDTQYF

v_gene: TRBV6-5
abundance: .
j_gene: TRBJ2-3
d_gene: .
CDR3nt: TGTGCCAGCAGCCAGAGCGATACGCAGTATTTT
CDR3aa: CASSQSDTQYF

v_gene: TRBV4-2
abundance: few
j_gene: TRBJ2-7
d_gene: .
CDR3nt: TGTGCCAGCAGCCAAGACGGCGGGACCGGCTCCTACGAGCAGTACTTC
CDR3aa: CASSQDGGTGSYEQYF

v_gene: TRBV14
abundance: once
j_gene: TRBJ2-7
d_gene: .
CDR3nt: TGTGCCAGCAGCCAAGATCGGGGGAGGCAGTACTTC
CDR3aa: CASSQDRGRQYF

v_gene: TRBV11-2
abundance: .
j_gene: TRBJ2-7
d_gene: .
CDR3nt: TGTGCCAGCAGCTTAGGTTGGATCCCCTACGAGCAGTACTTC
CDR3aa: CASSLGWIPYEQYF

v_gene: TRBV5-1
abundance: .
j_gene: TRBJ2-5
d_gene: .
CDR3nt: TGCGCCAGCAGCTTGGACCACTTAGGAGAGACCCAGTACTTC
CDR3aa: CASSLDHLGETQYF

v_gene: TRBV19
abundance: .
j_gene: TRBJ2-7
d_gene: .
CDR3nt: TGTGCCAGTAGTCAGTCCGCTAGTCTCAGCGAGCAGTACTTC
CDR3aa: CASSQSASLSEQYF

v_gene: TRBV2
abundance: .
j_gene: TRBJ2-3
d_gene: TRBD2
CDR3nt: TGTGCCAGCAGCGGGACTAGCGGCACAGATACGCAGTATTTT
CDR3aa: CASSGTSGTDTQYF

v_gene: TRBV7-8
abundance: .
j_gene: TRBJ2-5
d_gene: TRBD1
CDR3nt: TGTGCCAGCAGCTTAGACCTCTCGGACAGGGAGGAAGGGACCCAGTACTTC
CDR3aa: CASSLDLSDREEGTQYF

v_gene: TRBV7-9
abundance: .
j_gene: TRBJ2-1
d_gene: .
CDR3nt: TGTGCCAGCAGCTTAGCTCTTAGCGCCCTTGAGCAGTTCTTC
CDR3aa: CASSLALSALEQFF

v_gene: TRBV27
abundance: .
j_gene: TRBJ2-1
d_gene: .
CDR3nt: TGTGCCAGCACTCCCCTTGTGCGACAGGGAGGTGGAAATGAGCAGTTCTTC
CDR3aa: CASTPLVRQGGGNEQFF

v_gene: TRBV4-3
abundance: .
j_gene: TRBJ1-2
d_gene: .
CDR3nt: TGCGCCAGCAGCCAAACAGGGTTGGATGGCTACACCTTC
CDR3aa: CASSQTGLDGYTF

v_gene: TRBV6-1
abundance: .
j_gene: TRBJ2-1
d_gene: .
CDR3nt: TGTGCCAGCAGTGGTCTATTCTCCTACAATGAGCAGTTCTTC
CDR3aa: CASSGLFSYNEQFF

v_gene: TRBV29-1
abundance: .
j_gene: TRBJ2-2
d_gene: TRBD1
CDR3nt: TGCAGCGTTGAGCAGGGGGCCTACACCGGGGAGCTGTTTTTT
CDR3aa: CSVEQGAYTGELFF

v_gene: TRBV6-6
abundance: .
j_gene: TRBJ1-1
d_gene: .
CDR3nt: TGTGCCAGCAGTTTCCGATTTGAGGGGGGAGCTTTCTTT
CDR3aa: CASSFRFEGGAFF

v_gene: TRBV27
abundance: once
j_gene: TRBJ2-7
d_gene: .
CDR3nt: TGTGCCAGCAGCTACGTGGGGGGATATTCCTACGAGCAGTACTTC
CDR3aa: CASSYVGGYSYEQYF

v_gene: TRBV6-5
abundance: .
j_gene: TRBJ1-5
d_gene: .
CDR3nt: TGTGCCAGCATGGCCGGCAATCAGCCCCAGCATTTT
CDR3aa: CASMAGNQPQHF

v_gene: TRBV18
abundance: .
j_gene: TRBJ2-7
d_gene: .
CDR3nt: TGTGCCAGCTCACCGGCCGGGGGAAGGTACGAGCAGTACTTC
CDR3aa: CASSPAGGRYEQYF

v_gene: TRBV5-5
abundance: .
j_gene: TRBJ2-5
d_gene: .
CDR3nt: TGTGCCAGCACGAGCTTGGATGGACAAGAGACCCAGTACTTC
CDR3aa: CASTSLDGQETQYF